Below, 18 T cell receptor beta chains from the same sample are listed, as sequenced in a study of blood T cells in healthy people across ages. Then a second PCR, running roughly 7 to 11 cycles, was carried out with a sample-barcoded 5' primer and a J-beta primer mix. In TCRdb, the 5' RACE reads were re-called with MiXCR into one record per CDR3 protein. The top ten clones hold about a fifth of a sample with around 790,000 distinct CDR3 sequences, 40% to 50% of them seen once. The sample taken for sequencing was blood. The receptors were sampled from a man aged 60-69 years in good health.

This clonotype appeared once. The gene calls are TRBV7-3 and TRBJ2-3; 16 bases align to TRBD2. V was clipped by 5 bases and J by 2 bases; unmatched bases: 4. There are 17 residues in the CDR3. Germline V gene data show CDR1 as SGHTA and CDR2 as FQGTGA. CDR3 loop: CASSVGTSGGVTDTQYF. The CDR3 DNA reads as TGTGCCAGCAGCGTTGGGACTAGCGGGGGGGTCACAGATACGCAGTATTTT.

V usage is TRBV2 and J usage is TRBJ1-2; TRBD1 matches 8 bases. Germline V CDR1 and CDR2: SNHLY, FYNNEI. V trimming: 6 bases; J trimming: 2 bases; junction bases outside the gene matches: 8. This CDR3 is 15 amino acids long. Here the CDR3 DNA reads TGTGCCAGCAGATTGGGACAGGACTTCAACTATGGCTACACCTTC. This codes for CASRLGQDFNYGYTF.

The chain couples TRBV7-9 to TRBJ1-4; tentative D call: TRBD1 (6 bases). V lost 6 bases and J 8 bases, leaving 16 bases between the germline ends. This CDR3 has 14 residues. Germline lookup yields CDR1 SEHNR and CDR2 FQNEAQ (reference sequence). The DNA for the CDR3 is TGTGCCAGCAGGGCCGGGACACTGGACGAAAAACTGTTTTTT. This translates into CASRAGTLDEKLFF.

V and J are TRBV20-1 and TRBJ2-3, with D unclear. V shed 7 bases and J shed 4 bases, with 6 bases lying between them. Per germline, CDR1 DFQATT and CDR2 SNEGSKA (reference sequence). The CDR3 has 10 amino acids. The DNA of the CDR3 is TGCAGTGGCTGGGCAGATACGCAGTATTTT. The encoded protein is CSGWADTQYF.

This clonotype was detected a few times. A much larger clone lies a single base off, so this may be a read error. The V and J genes are TRBV7-2 and TRBJ2-1; TRBD2 agrees at 15 bases. The tail of the sequence fits TRBJ2-7 better, so the J call may be wrong. Germline V gene data show CDR1 as SGHTA and CDR2 as FQGNSA. This CDR3 has 19 amino acids. CDR3 nucleotide sequence: TGTGCCAGCAGCTTAGCCGGGACTAGCGGGGGGCTTAGCTACAATGAGCAGTACTTC. Translation gives CASSLAGTSGGLSYNEQYF.

The rearrangement links TRBV5-1 to TRBJ1-2; tentative D call: TRBD1 (5 bases). Germline CDR1 is SGHRS and CDR2 is YFSETQ. V was cut by 4 bases and J by 10 bases, with 20 bases left in between. This CDR3 spans 14 amino acids. The CDR3, as DNA: TGCGCCAGCAGCCTTGGTTCCGATTTGGGGGTCTACACCTTC. This sequence encodes CASSLGSDLGVYTF.

This sequence joins TRBV12-3 or TRBV12-4 and TRBJ2-7; 10 bases map to TRBD2. The CDR3 runs 19 residues. Germline trimming cut 6 bases from V and 7 bases from J; bases unmatched to any gene: 24. Written as DNA, the CDR3 is TGTGCCAGCAGCCTACCTCTAGCGGGGGAGATCAAAGGGGGCAATGAGCAGTACTTC. Encoded protein: CASSLPLAGEIKGGNEQYF.

This clonotype is a singleton in its sample. The gene calls are TRBV20-1 and TRBJ1-4; 9 bases map to TRBD1. The V gene end was trimmed by 0 bases and the J gene end by 7 bases; junction bases not matched to a gene: 9. The CDR3 contains 16 residues. CDR1 DFQATT and CDR2 SNEGSKA come from the germline V gene (reference sequence). The CDR3 region is CSAREIAGQGSEKLFF. For the CDR3, the DNA is TGCAGTGCTAGAGAAATCGCCGGACAGGGGAGTGAAAAACTGTTTTTT.

V is TRBV4-1 and J is TRBJ2-5; D perhaps matches TRBD2 (6 bases). The J call may be in error: the DNA end matches TRBJ2-7 better. The CDR3 is 14 residues long. Germline-derived CDR1 and CDR2 are MGHRA and YSYEKL. CDR3 protein: CASSQTRGRGEQYF. The CDR3 DNA sequence: TGCGCCAGCAGCCAAACAAGAGGGCGGGGCGAGCAGTACTTC.

There are a few counts of this clonotype. The V gene is TRBV7-3, the J gene TRBJ2-7, with 8 bases fitting TRBD1. This CDR3 spans 15 amino acids. CDR1 and CDR2 from the germline V gene are SGHTA and FQGTGA. The V gene end was trimmed by 5 bases and the J gene end by 0 bases; junction bases not matched to a gene: 6. The CDR3 spells CASSQGAGASYEQYF. In nucleotides, the CDR3 is TGTGCCAGCAGCCAGGGGGCGGGTGCCTCCTACGAGCAGTACTTC.

The rearrangement uses TRBV20-1 and TRBJ2-3; D gene uncertain. V shed 3 bases and J shed 4 bases, with 14 bases lying between them. The CDR3 runs to 14 residues. Looked up from germline, CDR1 is DFQATT and CDR2 is SNEGSKA (reference sequence). This CDR3 is CSASSRARPDTQYF. As DNA, the CDR3 is TGCAGTGCTAGTTCAAGGGCCCGTCCAGATACGCAGTATTTT.

The chain joins TRBV5-1 to TRBJ2-1; TRBD2 matches 10 bases. Germline values: CDR1 SGHRS, CDR2 YFSETQ. J gave up 7 bases and V 0 bases, and 10 bases lay outside the gene matches. This CDR3 comprises 17 residues. Written as DNA, the CDR3 is TGCGCCAGCAGCTTGGGAGCTAGCGGGGGTGTTGGGAATGAGCAGTTCTTC. This sequence encodes CASSLGASGGVGNEQFF.

At least ten counts were recorded for this clonotype. V usage is TRBV7-2 and J usage is TRBJ2-1; weak D call: TRBD1 (5 bases). The length of the CDR3 is 14 residues. Germline loops: CDR1 SGHTA, CDR2 FQGNSA. Trimming cost V 0 bases and J 4 bases, with 7 bases left between them. In DNA, the CDR3 is TGTGCCAGCAGCTTAGCAGGACAATACAATGAGCAGTTCTTC. Translation gives CASSLAGQYNEQFF. The entire variable domain, with the rest obtained from reference TRBV7-2 and TRBJ2-1, is as follows: GAGVSQSPSNKVTEKGKDVELRCDPISGHTALYWYRQSLGQGLEFLIYFQGNSAPDKSGLPSDRFSAERTGGSVSTLTIQRTQQEDSAVYLCASSLAGQYNEQFFGPGTRLTVL.

This clonotype has more than one count but fewer than ten. In DNA, the CDR3 is TGTGCCACCAGCAGAGATCCTGGGACAGGTTATGGCTACACCTTC. As protein: CATSRDPGTGYGYTF. This rearrangement joins TRBV15 to TRBJ1-2, with TRBD1 matching over 8 bases. The CDR3 contains 15 residues. Trimming cost V 0 bases and J 5 bases; bases outside gene matches: 5. In germline, CDR1 is LNHNV, CDR2 YYDKDF (reference sequence).

This clonotype has just a few counts. The chain couples TRBV3-1 to TRBJ1-1; a weak D match, TRBD1 (5 bases). The CDR3 runs 12 residues. CDR1 and CDR2 from the germline V gene are LGHDT and YNNKEL (reference sequence). The V end was cut by 4 bases, the J end by 8 bases, with 11 bases between. For the CDR3, the DNA is TGTGCCAGCAGCCGGGGGGATATAGAAGCTTTCTTT. It translates to CASSRGDIEAFF.

This clonotype came up a few times. The rearrangement links TRBV20-1 to TRBJ1-1; D call uncertain. Germline CDR1 is DFQATT and CDR2 is SNEGSKA (reference sequence). V was clipped by 5 bases and J by 5 bases, with 9 bases between them. The CDR3 loop spans 11 amino acids. The DNA for the CDR3 is TGCAGTGCTCTCCCGGGGACTGAAGCTTTCTTT. Protein sequence: CSALPGTEAFF.

The chain is built from TRBV3-1 and TRBJ2-3; weak D call: TRBD2 (5 bases). Germline CDR1 LGHDT, CDR2 YNNKEL (reference sequence). The CDR3 consists of 13 residues. V was clipped by 7 bases and J by 4 bases, with 12 bases between them. CDR3 DNA sequence: TGTGCCAGCAAAGCGGTTGGGGCAGATACGCAGTATTTT. Translated, it gives CASKAVGADTQYF.

V usage is TRBV4-3 and J usage is TRBJ2-3; D possibly corresponds to TRBD1 (6 bases). The CDR3 extends over 16 amino acids. From germline, CDR1 is LGHNA and CDR2 YSLEER. V was cut by 3 bases and J by 11 bases, with 24 bases left in between. The CDR3 DNA reads TGCGCCAGCAGCCACATACAGGGCCCTACACAGATACGGCAGTATTTT. Translation gives CASSHIQGPTQIRQYF.